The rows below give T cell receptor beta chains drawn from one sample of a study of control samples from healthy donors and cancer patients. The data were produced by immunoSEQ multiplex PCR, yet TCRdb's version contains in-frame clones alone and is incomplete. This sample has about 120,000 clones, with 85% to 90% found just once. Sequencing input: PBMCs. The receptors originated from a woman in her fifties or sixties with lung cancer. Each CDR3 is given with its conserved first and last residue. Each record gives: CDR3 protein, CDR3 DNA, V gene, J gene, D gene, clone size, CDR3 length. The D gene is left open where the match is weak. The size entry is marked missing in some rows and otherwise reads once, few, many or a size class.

cdr3_aa: CASSRARDSYEQYF
cdr3_nt: TGTGCCAGCAGCCGCGCCCGAGACTCCTACGAGCAGTACTTC
v_call: TRBV6-5
j_call: TRBJ2-7
d_call: .
clone_size: once
cdr3_length: 14

cdr3_aa: CAITPGLAVNNEQFF
cdr3_nt: TGTGCCATCACCCCGGGACTAGCGGTGAACAATGAGCAGTTCTTC
v_call: TRBV10-3
j_call: TRBJ2-1
d_call: TRBD2
clone_size: .
cdr3_length: 15

cdr3_aa: CASSLQGTGADTQYF
cdr3_nt: TGCGCCAGCAGCTTGCAGGGGACAGGCGCCGATACGCAGTATTTT
v_call: TRBV5-1
j_call: TRBJ2-3
d_call: TRBD1
clone_size: .
cdr3_length: 15

cdr3_aa: CASSFLGTSGAYNEQFF
cdr3_nt: TGTGCCAGCAGCTTCTTAGGGACTAGCGGGGCCTACAATGAGCAGTTCTTC
v_call: TRBV11-3
j_call: TRBJ2-1
d_call: TRBD2
clone_size: .
cdr3_length: 17

cdr3_aa: CASSLSSYNEQFF
cdr3_nt: TGTGCCAGCAGTTTAAGCTCCTACAATGAGCAGTTCTTC
v_call: TRBV27
j_call: TRBJ2-1
d_call: .
clone_size: once
cdr3_length: 13

cdr3_aa: CASRGLAGSYEQYF
cdr3_nt: TGTGCCAGTAGGGGACTAGCGGGGTCCTACGAGCAGTACTTC
v_call: TRBV19
j_call: TRBJ2-7
d_call: TRBD2
clone_size: .
cdr3_length: 14

cdr3_aa: CASSYDTGAEQYF
cdr3_nt: TGTGCCAGCAGTTATGACACGGGGGCAGAGCAGTACTTC
v_call: TRBV7-2
j_call: TRBJ2-7
d_call: .
clone_size: .
cdr3_length: 13

cdr3_aa: CASSARTGPNTEAFF
cdr3_nt: TGTGCCAGCAGCGCGAGGACAGGGCCGAACACTGAAGCTTTCTTT
v_call: TRBV9
j_call: TRBJ1-1
d_call: TRBD1
clone_size: .
cdr3_length: 15

cdr3_aa: CASSQTSGSTDEQYF
cdr3_nt: TGTGCCAGCAGCCAAACTAGCGGGAGCACCGACGAGCAGTACTTC
v_call: TRBV5-5
j_call: TRBJ2-7
d_call: TRBD2
clone_size: .
cdr3_length: 15

cdr3_aa: CASSFPGQGIDEQYF
cdr3_nt: TGTGCCAGCAGTTTCCCGGGACAGGGCATAGACGAGCAGTACTTC
v_call: TRBV27
j_call: TRBJ2-7
d_call: TRBD1
clone_size: .
cdr3_length: 15

cdr3_aa: CASTEQGWDTEAFF
cdr3_nt: TGCGCCAGCACCGAACAGGGGTGGGACACTGAAGCTTTCTTT
v_call: TRBV5-1
j_call: TRBJ1-1
d_call: TRBD1
clone_size: .
cdr3_length: 14

cdr3_aa: CASSLGTGDGYTF
cdr3_nt: TGTGCCAGCAGTTTGGGGACAGGGGACGGCTACACCTTC
v_call: TRBV12-3/TRBV12-4
j_call: TRBJ1-2
d_call: TRBD1
clone_size: .
cdr3_length: 13

cdr3_aa: CASSYEDRVHTEAFF
cdr3_nt: TGTGCCAGCAGTTACGAGGACAGGGTTCACACTGAAGCTTTCTTT
v_call: TRBV6-5
j_call: TRBJ1-1
d_call: TRBD1
clone_size: .
cdr3_length: 15

cdr3_aa: CASSLGRLPNTEAFF
cdr3_nt: TGTGCCAGCAGCTTAGGGCGGCTCCCGAACACTGAAGCTTTCTTT
v_call: TRBV7-6
j_call: TRBJ1-1
d_call: .
clone_size: .
cdr3_length: 15

cdr3_aa: CASSAKGSHSGELFF
cdr3_nt: TGTGCCAGCAGCGCAAAAGGAAGTCATAGCGGGGAGCTGTTTTTT
v_call: TRBV9
j_call: TRBJ2-2
d_call: .
clone_size: .
cdr3_length: 15

cdr3_aa: CASSLQGPNYGYTF
cdr3_nt: TGTGCCAGCAGCTTACAGGGGCCTAACTATGGCTACACCTTC
v_call: TRBV11-1
j_call: TRBJ1-2
d_call: .
clone_size: .
cdr3_length: 14

cdr3_aa: CASTTDSSYEQYF
cdr3_nt: TGTGCCAGCACTACGGACTCGTCCTACGAGCAGTACTTC
v_call: TRBV12-3/TRBV12-4
j_call: TRBJ2-7
d_call: .
clone_size: .
cdr3_length: 13

cdr3_aa: CASGLYGDYTF
cdr3_nt: TGTGCCAGCGGTTTATATGGGGACTACACCTTC
v_call: TRBV25-1
j_call: TRBJ1-2
d_call: .
clone_size: .
cdr3_length: 11

cdr3_aa: CASSPQPQGANYGYTF
cdr3_nt: TGTGCCAGTAGCCCCCAGCCACAGGGCGCTAACTATGGCTACACCTTC
v_call: TRBV19
j_call: TRBJ1-2
d_call: .
clone_size: .
cdr3_length: 16

cdr3_aa: CASSPNSQSSGANVLTF
cdr3_nt: TGTGCCAGCTCACCAAACAGTCAGAGCTCTGGGGCCAACGTCCTGACTTTC
v_call: TRBV18
j_call: TRBJ2-6
d_call: .
clone_size: .
cdr3_length: 17

cdr3_aa: CASAGTNSNQPQHF
cdr3_nt: TGTGCCTCAGCCGGGACAAATAGCAATCAGCCCCAGCATTTT
v_call: TRBV10-3
j_call: TRBJ1-5
d_call: .
clone_size: .
cdr3_length: 14

cdr3_aa: CASSSGPGRSNQPQHF
cdr3_nt: TGTGCCAGCAGTTCCGGGCCAGGGAGGAGCAATCAGCCCCAGCATTTT
v_call: TRBV6-2/TRBV6-3
j_call: TRBJ1-5
d_call: .
clone_size: .
cdr3_length: 16

cdr3_aa: CASSLAGQGAYGYTF
cdr3_nt: TGTGCCAGCAGCTTGGCGGGACAGGGGGCCTATGGCTACACCTTC
v_call: TRBV5-4
j_call: TRBJ1-2
d_call: TRBD1
clone_size: .
cdr3_length: 15

cdr3_aa: CATSREGTVNTEAFF
cdr3_nt: TGTGCCACCAGCAGAGAAGGGACAGTGAACACTGAAGCTTTCTTT
v_call: TRBV15
j_call: TRBJ1-1
d_call: TRBD1
clone_size: .
cdr3_length: 15

cdr3_aa: CASSQERREWDEAFF
cdr3_nt: TGTGCCAGCAGCCAAGAACGCCGGGAATGGGACGAAGCTTTCTTT
v_call: TRBV4-2
j_call: TRBJ1-1
d_call: .
clone_size: .
cdr3_length: 15

cdr3_aa: CASSQDRDRYTDTQYF
cdr3_nt: TGCGCCAGCAGCCAAGATCGGGACAGATACACAGATACGCAGTATTTT
v_call: TRBV4-1
j_call: TRBJ2-3
d_call: TRBD1
clone_size: .
cdr3_length: 16

cdr3_aa: CASSLVQVGRKNTEAFF
cdr3_nt: TGCGCCAGCAGCTTGGTGCAGGTGGGACGGAAAAACACTGAAGCTTTCTTT
v_call: TRBV5-1
j_call: TRBJ1-1
d_call: .
clone_size: .
cdr3_length: 17

cdr3_aa: CASSYLQGNEQFF
cdr3_nt: TGTGCCAGCAGCTACCTTCAGGGAAATGAGCAGTTCTTC
v_call: TRBV3-1/TRBV3-2
j_call: TRBJ2-1
d_call: .
clone_size: .
cdr3_length: 13

cdr3_aa: CASSISGTGVGGNQPQHF
cdr3_nt: TGTGCCAGTAGTATTTCGGGGACAGGGGTTGGGGGCAATCAGCCCCAGCATTTT
v_call: TRBV19
j_call: TRBJ1-5
d_call: TRBD1
clone_size: .
cdr3_length: 18

cdr3_aa: CASSPQSYQETQYF
cdr3_nt: TGTGCCAGCTCACCCCAGTCGTACCAAGAGACCCAGTACTTC
v_call: TRBV18
j_call: TRBJ2-5
d_call: .
clone_size: .
cdr3_length: 14

cdr3_aa: CASSEFYSSPGANVLTF
cdr3_nt: TGTGCCAGCAGTGAATTTTATAGCTCTCCGGGGGCCAACGTCCTGACTTTC
v_call: TRBV2
j_call: TRBJ2-6
d_call: .
clone_size: .
cdr3_length: 17

cdr3_aa: CASSLGDRSTGELFF
cdr3_nt: TGTGCCAGCAGCTTAGGCGACAGGAGCACCGGGGAGCTGTTTTTT
v_call: TRBV13
j_call: TRBJ2-2
d_call: .
clone_size: .
cdr3_length: 15

cdr3_aa: CASGGTGAPGANVLTF
cdr3_nt: TGTGCCAGTGGGGGGACAGGGGCCCCTGGGGCCAACGTCCTGACTTTC
v_call: TRBV19
j_call: TRBJ2-6
d_call: TRBD1
clone_size: .
cdr3_length: 16

cdr3_aa: CASSVLPGGRAKNIQYF
cdr3_nt: TGTGCCAGTAGTGTACTGCCAGGCGGGAGGGCCAAAAACATTCAGTACTTC
v_call: TRBV19
j_call: TRBJ2-4
d_call: TRBD2
clone_size: .
cdr3_length: 17

cdr3_aa: CASGTGLAGVEETQYF
cdr3_nt: TGTGCTAGTGGGACCGGACTAGCGGGAGTCGAGGAGACCCAGTACTTC
v_call: TRBV12-5
j_call: TRBJ2-5
d_call: TRBD2
clone_size: .
cdr3_length: 16

cdr3_aa: CASGLVRGIRDGYTF
cdr3_nt: TGTGCTAGTGGTTTGGTACGGGGGATTAGGGATGGCTACACCTTC
v_call: TRBV12-5
j_call: TRBJ1-2
d_call: .
clone_size: few
cdr3_length: 15

cdr3_aa: CASSGTSGTDTQYF
cdr3_nt: TGCGCCAGCAGCGGGACTAGCGGCACAGATACGCAGTATTTT
v_call: TRBV5-1
j_call: TRBJ2-3
d_call: TRBD2
clone_size: .
cdr3_length: 14

cdr3_aa: CASSQAPWTGRGHQPQHF
cdr3_nt: TGTGCCAGCAGCCAAGCCCCCTGGACAGGGAGGGGACATCAGCCCCAGCATTTT
v_call: TRBV4-2
j_call: TRBJ1-5
d_call: TRBD1
clone_size: .
cdr3_length: 18

cdr3_aa: CASRGAGIYNEQFF
cdr3_nt: TGTGCCAGCCGTGGAGCGGGGATCTACAATGAGCAGTTCTTC
v_call: TRBV2
j_call: TRBJ2-1
d_call: TRBD2
clone_size: .
cdr3_length: 14

cdr3_aa: CASTQTGEFWTEAFF
cdr3_nt: TGTGCCAGTACCCAGACAGGGGAATTTTGGACTGAAGCTTTCTTT
v_call: TRBV19
j_call: TRBJ1-1
d_call: TRBD1
clone_size: .
cdr3_length: 15

cdr3_aa: CASSLASHRTSGNTIYF
cdr3_nt: TGTGCCAGCAGCTTGGCCAGTCACAGGACCTCTGGAAACACCATATATTTT
v_call: TRBV5-4
j_call: TRBJ1-3
d_call: .
clone_size: .
cdr3_length: 17

cdr3_aa: CASSPRQGAGTEAFF
cdr3_nt: TGTGCCAGCAGCCCTCGACAGGGGGCAGGCACTGAAGCTTTCTTT
v_call: TRBV9
j_call: TRBJ1-1
d_call: TRBD1
clone_size: .
cdr3_length: 15

cdr3_aa: CASSQGMGLYNEQFF
cdr3_nt: TGTGCCAGCAGTCAGGGGATGGGCTTATACAATGAGCAGTTCTTC
v_call: TRBV9
j_call: TRBJ2-1
d_call: .
clone_size: .
cdr3_length: 15

cdr3_aa: CSVGGRDRAGGYTF
cdr3_nt: TGCAGCGTGGGCGGCCGAGACAGGGCGGGCGGCTACACCTTC
v_call: TRBV29-1
j_call: TRBJ1-2
d_call: TRBD1
clone_size: .
cdr3_length: 14